These 15 T cell receptor beta chains were all obtained from the same sample, sequenced in a study of T cells in Graves' hyperthyroidism and ophthalmopathy. Template material for amplifying TCR beta CDR3 regions consisted of RNA transcripts. In the first-round RT-PCR of the TCR CDR3, the HTBI primer set was used. MiXCR was run by TCRdb on the multiplex PCR reads, yielding one entry per CDR3 protein. The table records about 260,000 distinct CDR3 sequences, 15% to 20% of them present only once. Sequenced sample: blood. The receptor source for this set is a woman aged 18-29 years with Graves' ophthalmopathy.

Details on this clonotype: Being one base from a much bigger clone, this may be a read error. The CDR3 DNA is TGTGCCAGCAGTTCGGGACAGCCAGACTCTGGAAACACCATATATTTT. Amino acid sequence: CASSSGQPDSGNTIYF. This sequence joins TRBV25-1 and TRBJ1-3, with 7 bases lining up with TRBD1. Per the germline V gene, CDR1 is MGHDK and CDR2 is SYGVNS. CDR3 length: 16 residues. V lost 5 bases to trimming and J lost 0 bases; unmatched junction nucleotides: 7.

The rearrangement uses TRBV2 and TRBJ1-3; TRBD1 is a possible D gene (5 bases). CDR3 length: 17 amino acids. The germline V and J ends were trimmed by 2 bases and 3 bases, with 17 bases remaining between them. The germline gives CDR1 SNHLY, CDR2 FYNNEI. Here the CDR3 DNA reads TGTGCCAGCAGTGAATCCCTGACCGGGGCGGGTGGAAACACCATATATTTT. Its translation is CASSESLTGAGGNTIYF.

This clonotype was observed many times. The V and J genes are TRBV6-1 and TRBJ1-2, with TRBD1 identical over 10 bases. CDR3 length: 15 residues. Germline CDR1 reads MNHNS; CDR2 reads SASEGT. V shed 6 bases, J shed 5 bases, and the junction held 9 bases outside the gene matches. CDR3 DNA sequence: TGTGCCAGCAGCTCCCAGACAGGGGGCAGGTATGGCTACACCTTC. This encodes CASSSQTGGRYGYTF.

This clonotype was found many times. The chain uses TRBV20-1 and TRBJ2-5, with D possibly matching TRBD2 (6 bases). Trimming removed 3 bases from V and 2 bases from J, with 13 bases in between. Per the germline V gene, CDR1 is DFQATT and CDR2 is SNEGSKA (reference sequence). The CDR3 extends over 14 amino acids. The CDR3 region has the DNA TGCAGTGCTAGGGGACTTGATCCTCAAGAGACCCAGTACTTC. This codes for CSARGLDPQETQYF.

A single count supports this clonotype. This may stem from a read error, because a much larger clone lies one nucleotide away. CDR3 loop: CASSQDTNTESFF. CDR3 sequence (DNA): TGTGCCAGCAGCCAAGATACGAACACTGAATCTTTCTTT. The V call is TRBV14, the J call TRBJ1-1, with D hard to call. Germline V CDR1 and CDR2: SGHDN, FVKESK. This CDR3 is 13 amino acids long. The full variable domain, in which reference TRBV14 and TRBJ1-1 provide the parts outside the CDR3, is EAGVTQFPSHSVIEKGQTVTLRCDPISGHDNLYWYRRVMGKEIKFLLHFVKESKQDESGMPNNRFLAERTGGTYSTLKVQPAELEDSGVYFCASSQDTNTESFFGQGTRLTVV.

This clonotype was seen at least ten times. This chain uses TRBV16 with TRBJ2-7; D not resolved. Trimming shortened V by 1 base and J by 6 bases, and 10 bases separated the two germline ends. This CDR3 spans 13 amino acids. In germline, CDR1 is KGHSY, CDR2 FQNENV. The CDR3 DNA sequence: TGTGCCAGCAGCCAATTGTCCAGGCGCGAGCAGTACTTC. Amino acids: CASSQLSRREQYF.

The CDR3 coding sequence is TGTGCCAGCAGTTACGCGACCCCGGGACAGGGTTTCCAAGAGACCCAGTACTTC. This codes for CASSYATPGQGFQETQYF. The rearrangement links TRBV27 to TRBJ2-5, with TRBD1 matching 9 bases. The J segment lost 1 base and the V segment lost 4 bases, leaving 13 bases of the junction unmatched. CDR3 length: 18 residues. Germline V gives CDR1 MNHEY, CDR2 SMNVEV (reference sequence).

This clonotype has at least ten counts. This chain joins TRBV20-1 and TRBJ2-3, with D unresolved. The CDR3 spans 12 residues. V lost 2 bases, J lost 3 bases, and 6 bases lay in between. The germline V gene has CDR1 DFQATT and CDR2 SNEGSKA (reference sequence). The CDR3 DNA follows: TGCAGTGCTAGAATTACAACAGATACGCAGTATTTT. It encodes CSARITTDTQYF.

This clonotype was seen more than once but under ten times. A much larger clone lies one base from this, so it may be a read error. The CDR3 carries no conserved terminal phenylalanine or tryptophan, so it likely arises from a read error. This chain uses TRBV28 with TRBJ1-2; no firm D call. Trimming left V 3 bases short and J 4 bases short, with 9 bases between. This CDR3 has 13 amino acids. Germline assignment: CDR1 MDHEN and CDR2 SYDVKM. The CDR3 reads CASSFRPFYGYTL. CDR3 nucleotides: TGTGCCAGCAGTTTTCGCCCGTTCTATGGCTACACCCTC.

The sample holds many counts of this clonotype. The chain uses TRBV6-6 and TRBJ2-7; D may correspond to TRBD1 or TRBD2 (5 bases each). This CDR3 region has 13 residues. Per germline, CDR1 MNHNY and CDR2 SVGAGI (reference sequence). Trimming removed 0 bases at V and 6 bases at J, with 9 bases between. The CDR3 reads CASSYSGVSEQYF. The CDR3 region has the DNA TGTGCCAGCAGTTACTCGGGGGTCTCCGAGCAGTACTTC.

This clonotype was detected many times. The rearrangement links TRBV6-1 to TRBJ1-6; TRBD1 is a possible D gene (6 bases). The CDR3 consists of 15 residues. The ends were cut back, 6 bases at V and 6 bases at J, with 15 bases in the middle. Germline-derived CDR1 and CDR2 are MNHNS and SASEGT. DNA for the CDR3: TGTGCCAGCAGAAATGACAGGAGGGGTAATTCACCCCTCCACTTT. This translates into CASRNDRRGNSPLHF.

This clonotype was found many times. This chain connects TRBV5-1 to TRBJ2-1; D is unclear. The CDR3 runs 15 residues. V was trimmed by 6 bases and J by 4 bases, leaving 17 bases between them. Germline CDR1 is SGHRS and CDR2 is YFSETQ. CDR3 sequence (DNA): TGCGCCAGCAAGCATCAGGATTGGATTTACAATGAGCAGTTCTTC. Translated: CASKHQDWIYNEQFF.

This clonotype was counted many times. This chain joins TRBV3-1 and TRBJ2-1; TRBD2 matches 12 bases. This CDR3 region has 19 residues. The trim removed 0 bases at V and 6 bases at J, leaving 12 bases unmatched. The germline gives CDR1 LGHDT, CDR2 YNNKEL (reference sequence). The CDR3 DNA sequence: TGTGCCAGCAGCCAAGACGCCACCTCTAGCGGGAGGGCACTCAATGAGCAGTTCTTC. This sequence encodes CASSQDATSSGRALNEQFF.

The chain couples TRBV6-1 to TRBJ2-5, with TRBD2 as a possible D gene (6 bases). This CDR3 spans 16 amino acids. V was shortened by 5 bases and J by 2 bases, with 18 bases between the two germline ends. The V gene's germline CDR1 is MNHNS and CDR2 SASEGT. The CDR3 region has the DNA TGTGCCAGCAGTCCACCGTGGGCGCGGGGACAAGAGACCCAGTACTTC. It specifies CASSPPWARGQETQYF.

A word on this clonotype: A much larger clone sits a single nucleotide away, making a read error possible. The chain couples TRBV25-1 to TRBJ1-1, with a weak D call TRBD1 (5 bases). V was trimmed by 7 bases and J by 6 bases, leaving 12 bases between them. CDR3 length equals 12 residues. Germline V gene lookup returns CDR1 MGHDK and CDR2 SYGVNS. The DNA for the CDR3 is TGTGCCAGCAAAGGGGAGTTATCTGAAGCTTTCTTT. Translating gives CASKGELSEAFF.